These 20 T cell receptor beta chains came from one sample sequenced in a study of TIL therapy for anti-PD-1-resistant metastatic lung cancer. Indicated time point: pre-treatment sample, taken before nivolumab and TIL therapy. The tumor samples were excised metastases, mostly pleural nodules or supraclavicular lymph nodes. The libraries were made with immunoSEQ v3. The method was immunoSEQ multiplex PCR; TCRdb's version includes in-frame clones alone and lacks a portion of them. Counted here are tens of thousands of clones, roughly 70% occurring once; the ten biggest clones make up about 6%. The sequencing here drew on tumor tissue, taken at baseline. The receptor set was obtained from a person between 30 and 80 years old with non-small cell lung cancer.

The genes are TRBV28 and TRBJ1-1; 8 bases are shared with TRBD1. The V segment lost 4 bases and the J segment 8 bases; nucleotides outside the gene matches: 9. Germline values: CDR1 MDHEN, CDR2 SYDVKM. The CDR3 has 14 residues. CDR3 coding DNA: TGTGCCAGCAGTTCCGAGACAGGGGCAAACGAAGCTTTCTTT. Protein sequence: CASSSETGANEAFF.

V gene TRBV6-5 combines with J gene TRBJ1-1; 7 nucleotides match TRBD1. There are 12 residues in the CDR3. Germline assignment: CDR1 MNHEY and CDR2 SVGAGI. The ends lost 0 bases at V and 9 bases at J; junction bases unmatched: 1. CDR3 sequence reads: CASSYSRGQAFF. The CDR3 nucleotides read TGTGCCAGCAGTTACTCGAGGGGGCAAGCTTTCTTT.

The V and J genes are TRBV7-2 and TRBJ1-1; perhaps TRBD1 as D (5 bases). CDR3 length: 14 residues. The V gene's germline CDR1 is SGHTA and CDR2 FQGNSA. V was clipped by 5 bases and J by 8 bases, with 18 bases between them. This CDR3 reads CASSMTGTRGEAFF. The DNA for the CDR3 is TGTGCCAGCAGCATGACCGGGACCCGGGGGGAAGCTTTCTTT. The full variable domain, its missing parts supplied by reference TRBV7-2 and TRBJ1-1, is GAGVSQSPSNKVTEKGKDVELRCDPISGHTALYWYRQSLGQGLEFLIYFQGNSAPDKSGLPSDRFSAERTGGSVSTLTIQRTQQEDSAVYLCASSMTGTRGEAFFGQGTRLTVV.

V gene TRBV18 combines with J gene TRBJ2-7; 7 nucleotides align to TRBD1. The CDR3 spans 13 residues. Trimming removed 2 bases from V and 9 bases from J; junction bases left unmatched: 7. Germline V gene data show CDR1 as KGHSH and CDR2 as LQKENI. CDR3 residues: CASSPSRDSAQYF. The CDR3 nucleotides read TGTGCCAGCTCACCAAGCCGGGACAGCGCGCAGTACTTC.

This clone was found a few times. The chain links TRBV11-2 to TRBJ2-7, with D possibly being TRBD1 (6 bases). The CDR3 length is 16 residues. Germline CDR1 is SGHAT and CDR2 is FQNNGV. V lost 0 bases and J 2 bases, leaving 14 bases between the germline ends. The CDR3, as DNA: TGTGCCAGCAGCTTAGAGGGGAAGGGACAAACCTACGAGCAGTACTTC. It codes for CASSLEGKGQTYEQYF.

In this sample, this clone turned up a few times. V and J are TRBV5-1 and TRBJ2-7, with 9 nucleotides matching TRBD2. V lost 4 bases, J lost 3 bases, and 5 bases stayed unmatched. Germline CDR1 is SGHRS and CDR2 is YFSETQ. CDR3 length: 14 residues. The CDR3, as DNA: TGCGCCAGCAGCCCCGGACTAGCGAACTACGAGCAGTACTTC. Its protein product is CASSPGLANYEQYF.

This clone was picked up a small number of times. The chain has TRBV6-6 and TRBJ2-7, with D perhaps TRBD1 or TRBD2 (5 bases each). V gave up 6 bases and J gave up 0 bases, with 15 bases separating them. The CDR3 totals 15 residues. Germline V gives CDR1 MNHNY, CDR2 SVGAGI (reference sequence). The CDR3 is CASRGTGRSSYEQYF. The CDR3 DNA reads TGTGCCAGCAGGGGGACGGGACGGAGCTCCTACGAGCAGTACTTC.

The CDR3 sequence: CASSMEIRDYGYTF. The CDR3 bases are TGTGCCAGTAGTATGGAGATCCGGGACTATGGCTACACCTTC. V usage is TRBV19 and J usage is TRBJ1-2; D gene ambiguous. Per the germline V gene, CDR1 is LNHDA and CDR2 is SQIVND (reference sequence). V dropped 3 bases and J dropped 3 bases, with 11 bases sitting between them. CDR3 size: 14 residues.

V gene TRBV7-3 combines with J gene TRBJ1-1; D remains unclear. The CDR3 sequence is 16 residues long. With 5 bases removed from V and 1 base from J, the gap between germline ends came to 17 bases. CDR1 is SGHTA, CDR2 FQGTGA, per germline. The CDR3 nucleotides are TGTGCCAGCAGCACCCAACCGGGCAGGCCGAACACTGAAGCTTTCTTT. It yields the protein CASSTQPGRPNTEAFF.

CDR3 region: CASSIVQRLSGNEQFF. As DNA, the CDR3 is TGTGCCAGTAGTATAGTCCAACGGTTGTCGGGCAATGAGCAGTTCTTC. The chain uses TRBV19 and TRBJ2-1; D is unresolved. Germline V gives CDR1 LNHDA, CDR2 SQIVND (reference sequence). The CDR3 runs to 16 residues. Trimming pared 1 base from V and 6 bases from J, leaving 16 bases between.

The gene calls are TRBV11-1 and TRBJ2-3; TRBD2 aligns across 8 bases. After removal of 5 bases from V and 5 bases from J, the junction contained 12 bases not matched to a gene. The CDR3 runs to 16 residues. Germline V gene sequence: CDR1 SGHAT, CDR2 FQDESV (reference sequence). The CDR3 here is CASSHPPGGYIDTQYF. The CDR3, as DNA: TGTGCCAGCAGCCACCCACCGGGGGGGTACATAGATACGCAGTATTTT.

In its sample, this clone was seen once. The chain couples TRBV19 to TRBJ2-5, with D unclear. Trimming shortened V by 3 bases and J by 5 bases, and 10 bases separated the two germline ends. The CDR3 is made up of 13 amino acids. The germline V gene encodes CDR1 LNHDA and CDR2 SQIVND (reference sequence). The CDR3 region is CASSIVIFETQYF. In DNA, the CDR3 is TGTGCCAGTAGTATCGTAATATTCGAGACCCAGTACTTC.

This clone showed up just a few times. The J gene is TRBJ2-2, the V gene TRBV11-2; maybe TRBD1 (5 bases). The CDR3 runs 15 residues. Germline CDR1 SGHAT, CDR2 FQNNGV. Trimming took off 5 bases at V and 6 bases at J, with 16 bases between the two ends. CDR3 sequence reads: CASSLLVQVPGELFF. Written as DNA, the CDR3 is TGTGCCAGCAGCCTCCTCGTACAGGTACCCGGGGAGCTGTTTTTT.

The chain couples TRBV27 to TRBJ1-1; D is ambiguous. The V gene's germline CDR1 is MNHEY and CDR2 SMNVEV (reference sequence). Trimming took off 6 bases at V and 2 bases at J, with 13 bases between the two ends. This CDR3 has 14 residues. The DNA of the CDR3 is TGTGCCAGCAGCGTGGTCAAGGGTAACACTGAAGCTTTCTTT. Its protein is CASSVVKGNTEAFF.

The V and J genes are TRBV5-1 and TRBJ2-3; maybe TRBD1 (6 bases). The CDR3 is 14 amino acids. V was shortened by 4 bases and J by 1 base, with 10 bases between the two germline ends. Per germline, CDR1 SGHRS and CDR2 YFSETQ. The CDR3 nucleotides are TGCGCCAGCAGCCTCAGGGGAGGCACAGATACGCAGTATTTT. Protein: CASSLRGGTDTQYF.

This rearrangement joins TRBV7-9 to TRBJ2-1, with 11 bases lining up with TRBD2. The ends lost 4 bases at V and 8 bases at J; junction bases unmatched: 7. The CDR3 is 15 amino acids. Germline loops: CDR1 SEHNR, CDR2 FQNEAQ (reference sequence). This chain's CDR3 is CASSYSGRAAHEQFF. The CDR3 DNA sequence: TGTGCCAGCAGCTATAGCGGGAGGGCCGCACATGAGCAGTTCTTC. The variable domain in full, with the rest retrieved from reference TRBV7-9 and TRBJ2-1, is DTGVSQNPRHKITKRGQNVTFRCDPISEHNRLYWYRQTLGQGPEFLTYFQNEAQLEKSRLLSDRFSAERPKGSFSTLEIQRTEQGDSAMYLCASSYSGRAAHEQFFGPGTRLTVL.

The V and J genes are TRBV25-1 and TRBJ2-5; D is unclear. The CDR3 totals 17 residues. CDR1 MGHDK and CDR2 SYGVNS come from the germline V gene. Trimming cost V 2 bases and J 4 bases, with 20 bases left between them. The CDR3 DNA reads TGTGCCAGCAGTGAAAGGCCGGAAGTTACAACCGGAGAGACCCAGTACTTC. Its translation is CASSERPEVTTGETQYF.

This chain uses TRBV28 with TRBJ1-1; D is perhaps TRBD1 (5 bases). There are 13 residues in the CDR3. Germline lookup yields CDR1 MDHEN and CDR2 SYDVKM. Trimming stripped 6 bases from V and 10 bases from J, with 18 bases between. The DNA of the CDR3 is TGTGCCAGCAGCCTACAGGTCTTTATGGGAGCTTTCTTT. Translating it yields CASSLQVFMGAFF. The full variable domain, its missing parts supplied by reference TRBV28 and TRBJ1-1, is DVKVTQSSRYLVKRTGEKVFLECVQDMDHENMFWYRQDPGLGLRLIYFSYDVKMKEKGDIPEGYSVSREKKERFSLILESASTNQTSMYLCASSLQVFMGAFFGQGTRLTVV.

The CDR3 spells CASSLAISYNEQFF. The CDR3 bases are TGTGCCAGCAGCTTAGCGATCTCCTACAATGAGCAGTTCTTC. The rearrangement links TRBV7-2 to TRBJ2-1; D is uncertain. Trimming shortened V by 0 bases and J by 0 bases, and 3 bases separated the two germline ends. The germline CDR1 and CDR2 sequences are SGHTA and FQGNSA. The CDR3 extends over 14 amino acids.

The V gene is TRBV5-4, the J gene TRBJ2-6; tentatively, D is TRBD2 (5 bases). The CDR3 covers 15 residues. V was shortened by 2 bases and J by 4 bases, with 10 bases between the two germline ends. Germline V gene data show CDR1 as SGHNT and CDR2 as YYREEE (reference sequence). Here the CDR3 reads CASSFPGSGANVLTF. The DNA of the CDR3 is TGTGCCAGCAGCTTCCCGGGGTCCGGGGCCAACGTCCTGACTTTC.